These 29 T cell receptor beta chains originate from one sample sequenced in a study of spatial heterogeneity in lung cancer. Study conclusions and caveats: One measure, the expanded intratumoral alpha and beta TCR count, tracked tumor mutation counts.

Noted time point: sample taken at primary tumor resection. TCRdb recomputed calls from the 5' RACE reads with MiXCR, one row per CDR3 protein. The sample shows 3,000 to 4,500 distinct CDR3 sequences, 6.9% of them seen only once. These TCRs are of unknown antigen specificity. Specimen: lung tumor tissue, collected at surgery. These receptors came from a male donor with early-stage non-small cell lung cancer.

By proportion, this clonotype is medium-sized. A library made for alpha chains picked up this beta chain off target, so its size means little. J is TRBJ2-7 and V is TRBV6-6; 10 nucleotides match TRBD2. The CDR3 contains 16 residues. V trimming: 1 base; J trimming: 2 bases; junction bases outside the gene matches: 5. Germline lookup yields CDR1 MNHNY and CDR2 SVGAGI (reference sequence). Here the CDR3 DNA reads TGTGCCAGCAGTTACTTGGGGCTAGCGGGAGCCTACGAGCAGTACGTC. Its translation: CASSYLGLAGAYEQYV.

In its sample, this clonotype was seen many times. This beta chain is an off-target read within a library intended for alpha chains, so its frequency means little. The chain couples TRBV6-6 to TRBJ2-3, with 8 bases matching TRBD1. The CDR3 spans 13 residues. CDR1 and CDR2 from the germline V gene are MNHNY and SVGAGI (reference sequence). V was pared by 6 bases and J by 10 bases, with 9 bases of the junction left unmatched. The DNA of the CDR3 is TGTGCCAGCAGAACAGGGGGTGGTCGTCCGCAGTATTTT. This translates into CASRTGGGRPQYF.

This clonotype was recorded many times. Because this beta chain is a stray read in a library intended to capture alpha chains, its abundance should not be given much weight. This chain uses TRBV19 with TRBJ1-5, with D perhaps matching TRBD1 (6 bases). V lost 3 bases and J 5 bases, leaving 14 bases between the germline ends. The CDR3 loop spans 15 amino acids. Germline CDR1 and CDR2: LNHDA and SQIVND (reference sequence). CDR3: CASSIQQGGDQPQHF. In nucleotides, the CDR3 is TGTGCCAGTAGTATTCAACAGGGAGGGGATCAGCCCCAGCATTTT. Full variable domain (remainder filled in from reference TRBV19 and TRBJ1-5): DGGITQSPKYLFRKEGQNVTLSCEQNLNHDAMYWYRQDPGQGLRLIYYSQIVNDFQKGDIAEGYSVSREKKESFPLTVTSAQKNPTAFYLCASSIQQGGDQPQHFGDGTRLSIL.

This clonotype is medium-sized (0.01 to 0.1%) in the sample. In a library made to pick up alpha chains, this beta chain is a stray read with a size that means little. V usage is TRBV27 and J usage is TRBJ2-1; D is uncertain. V shed 6 bases and J shed 9 bases, with 18 bases lying between them. The CDR3 extends over 14 amino acids. Germline CDR1 MNHEY, CDR2 SMNVEV (reference sequence). DNA for the CDR3: TGTGCCAGCAGCCTGGGTAGCTCCCCTCGTGAGCAGTTCTTC. The encoded protein is CASSLGSSPREQFF.

Judged by abundance, this clonotype is medium-sized (0.01 to 0.1%). For a library built for alpha chains, this beta chain is a stray read; little rests on its size. V and J are TRBV29-1 and TRBJ1-1; 9 nucleotides match TRBD1. The germline V gene encodes CDR1 SQVTM and CDR2 ANQGSEA. V lost 0 bases to trimming and J lost 0 bases; unmatched junction nucleotides: 5. The CDR3 length is 16 residues. Here the CDR3 reads CSVEDRGTGMNTEAFF. The CDR3, as DNA: TGCAGCGTTGAAGATCGAGGGACAGGGATGAACACTGAAGCTTTCTTT.

Comments on this clonotype: A library made for alpha chains picked up this beta chain off target, so its size means little. The CDR3 loop is CASSHSNTEAFF. In DNA form, the CDR3 reads TGTGCCAGCAGCCACTCGAACACTGAAGCTTTCTTT. The chain employs TRBV6-5 and TRBJ1-1; D is unresolved. Germline V gene data show CDR1 as MNHEY and CDR2 as SVGAGI. The germline V and J ends were trimmed by 6 bases and 1 base, with 6 bases remaining between them. The CDR3 sequence is 12 residues long.

This clonotype has just a few counts. Within a library made for alpha chains, this beta chain is off target, and its count is uninformative. The chain links TRBV11-3 to TRBJ1-1; D may be TRBD1 (5 bases). The length of the CDR3 is 15 residues. With 2 bases removed from V and 2 bases from J, the gap between germline ends came to 12 bases. The germline CDR1 and CDR2 sequences are SGHNT and YENEEA. For the CDR3, the DNA is TGTGCCAGCAGCTTACAGGGCTTGGAAAACACTGAAGCTTTCTTT. Its translation is CASSLQGLENTEAFF.

This clonotype is medium-sized (0.01 to 0.1%) by share. This beta chain appears as a stray read in a library generated for alpha chains; its size is not informative. The rearrangement links TRBV7-9 to TRBJ1-3, with a tentative D call TRBD1 (6 bases). The CDR3 covers 15 residues. Germline CDR1 is SEHNR and CDR2 is FQNEAQ (reference sequence). Trimming shortened V by 5 bases and J by 0 bases, and 11 bases separated the two germline ends. CDR3 loop: CASSPTGISGNTIYF. The DNA of the CDR3 is TGTGCCAGCAGCCCGACAGGTATCTCTGGAAACACCATATATTTT.

Concerning this clonotype: As an off-target read in a library built for alpha chains, this beta chain has a frequency of little significance. V usage is TRBV27 and J usage is TRBJ1-1, with TRBD1 as a possible D gene (5 bases). The V end lost 4 bases, the J end lost 1 base, and 7 bases lay between the germline ends. This CDR3 is 13 amino acids long. Germline CDR1 MNHEY, CDR2 SMNVEV (reference sequence). CDR3 coding DNA: TGTGCCAGCAGTTCCCAGGGGAACACTGAAGCTTTCTTT. Residues: CASSSQGNTEAFF.

This clonotype has ten or more counts. Since the library was made to target alpha chains, this beta chain is a stray read and its abundance is not meaningful. The chain recombines TRBV6-2 or TRBV6-3 with TRBJ1-5, with 8 bases identical to TRBD1. The CDR3 totals 14 residues. Germline assignment: CDR1 MNHEY and CDR2 SVGEGT. After removal of 7 bases from V and 1 base from J, the junction contained 3 bases not matched to a gene. The CDR3 sequence: CASNRGLSNQPQHF. The DNA for the CDR3 is TGTGCCAGCAACAGGGGGTTGAGCAATCAGCCCCAGCATTTT.

This clonotype ranks as medium-sized. Within a library made for alpha chains, this beta chain is off target, and its count is uninformative. The chain has TRBV29-1 and TRBJ1-2, with D uncertain. V was cut by 7 bases and J by 5 bases, with 14 bases left in between. CDR1 and CDR2 from the germline V gene are SQVTM and ANQGSEA. This CDR3 spans 12 amino acids. In DNA, the CDR3 is TGCAGCGCAGCAACCGGGGTGTATGGCTACACCTTC. It is translated as CSAATGVYGYTF.

By share, this clonotype counts as medium-sized. This beta chain represents an off-target read in a library built for alpha chains; its size is of limited meaning. The rearrangement joins TRBV13 to TRBJ1-3; D is possibly TRBD1 (5 bases). Trimming removed 0 bases at V and 2 bases at J, with 11 bases between. Germline CDR1 reads PRHDT; CDR2 reads FYEKMQ (reference sequence). This CDR3 contains 16 residues. The CDR3 sequence: CASSLGPGLTGNTIYF. CDR3 DNA sequence: TGTGCCAGCAGCTTAGGTCCAGGGTTGACTGGAAACACCATATATTTT.

This clonotype is medium-sized (0.01 to 0.1%) by share. This beta chain came through as a stray read in a library set up for alpha chains, and its size says little. This chain uses TRBV5-1 with TRBJ2-3, with TRBD1 matching 8 bases. CDR1 and CDR2 from the germline V gene are SGHRS and YFSETQ. After removal of 7 bases from V and 3 bases from J, the junction contained 13 bases not matched to a gene. This CDR3 comprises 16 residues. CDR3 bases: TGCGCCAGCCATCCCGTCAGACAGGGGTGGACAGATACGCAGTATTTT. As protein: CASHPVRQGWTDTQYF. Combining the CDR3 with reference TRBV5-1 and TRBJ2-3 gives the whole variable domain KAGVTQTPRYLIKTRGQQVTLSCSPISGHRSVSWYQQTPGQGLQFLFEYFSETQRNKGNFPGRFSGRQFSNSRSEMNVSTLELGDSALYLCASHPVRQGWTDTQYFGPGTRLTVL.

This clonotype qualifies as medium-sized. Since the library was made to target alpha chains, this beta chain is a stray read and its abundance is not meaningful. The gene calls are TRBV12-3 or TRBV12-4 and TRBJ2-7; D possibly uses TRBD1 or TRBD2 (5 bases each). Trimming left V 3 bases short and J 10 bases short, with 16 bases between. The CDR3 runs to 13 residues. The CDR3 DNA follows: TGTGCCAGCAGTTTTAACTATGAGGGGTTCCAGTACGTC. It codes for CASSFNYEGFQYV.

This clonotype qualifies as medium-sized. With the library built for alpha chains, this beta chain is off target and its frequency is not meaningful. The genes are TRBV7-9 and TRBJ1-5, with 7 bases identical to TRBD1. CDR1 SEHNR and CDR2 FQNEAQ come from the germline V gene (reference sequence). The CDR3 length is 16 residues. J gave up 5 bases and V 1 base, and 8 bases lay outside the gene matches. The CDR3 coding sequence is TGTGCCAGCAGCTTAGATGTCGGGACAGAAGATCAGCCCCAGCATTTT. The encoded protein is CASSLDVGTEDQPQHF. The variable domain in full, with the rest retrieved from reference TRBV7-9 and TRBJ1-5, is DTGVSQNPRHKITKRGQNVTFRCDPISEHNRLYWYRQTLGQGPEFLTYFQNEAQLEKSRLLSDRFSAERPKGSFSTLEIQRTEQGDSAMYLCASSLDVGTEDQPQHFGDGTRLSIL.

Relative to its sample, this clonotype is medium-sized (0.01 to 0.1%). Within a library made for alpha chains, this beta chain is off target, and its count is uninformative. The chain uses TRBV2 and TRBJ2-4; 7 nucleotides match TRBD1. The V and J ends lost 7 bases and 8 bases, in that order; junction bases with no gene match: 5. CDR1 and CDR2 (germline): SNHLY, FYNNEI. This CDR3 is 12 amino acids long. The CDR3 here is CASTNRGDIQYF. The CDR3 nucleotides are TGTGCCAGCACTAACAGGGGAGACATTCAGTACTTC.

This clonotype has at least ten counts. The library was prepared for alpha chains; this beta chain is a stray read, so its frequency means little. The chain links TRBV20-1 to TRBJ2-3; maybe TRBD2 (6 bases). This CDR3 is built from 16 residues. Germline V lookup: CDR1 DFQATT, CDR2 SNEGSKA (reference sequence). V was trimmed by 6 bases and J by 3 bases, leaving 22 bases between them. CDR3 amino acids: CSASGWRKGMTDTQYF. The CDR3 coding sequence is TGCAGTGCCAGCGGGTGGAGGAAGGGGATGACAGATACGCAGTATTTT.

This clonotype was picked up many times. Since it is a stray read in a library aimed at alpha chains, this beta chain has a size that is not meaningful. The J gene is TRBJ2-3, the V gene TRBV24-1, with D maybe TRBD2 (5 bases). V dropped 3 bases and J dropped 4 bases, with 16 bases sitting between them. The CDR3 totals 16 residues. Germline CDR1 is KGHDR and CDR2 is SFDVKD. The DNA of the CDR3 is TGTGCCACCAGTGATCCCTCTGAGGGTTTCGCAGATACGCAGTATTTT. Its translation is CATSDPSEGFADTQYF.

This clonotype is categorized as medium-sized. This beta chain is a stray read from a library made for alpha chains; its abundance is not meaningful. The V and J genes are TRBV5-1 and TRBJ2-1; 11 bases fit TRBD2. Germline CDR1 reads SGHRS; CDR2 reads YFSETQ. J lost 6 bases, V lost 5 bases, and 4 bases had no gene match. This CDR3 contains 14 residues. CDR3 protein: CASRLAGGTNEQFF. The CDR3 coding sequence is TGCGCCAGCAGGTTAGCGGGGGGGACCAATGAGCAGTTCTTC.

This clonotype is medium-sized. A library prepared for alpha chains yielded this beta chain as an off-target read; its size is of little meaning. V gene TRBV6-2 or TRBV6-3 combines with J gene TRBJ2-1; 14 positions match TRBD2. J gave up 6 bases and V 6 bases, and 4 bases lay outside the gene matches. Germline-derived CDR1 and CDR2 are MNHEY and SVGEGT. The CDR3 spans 15 residues. The CDR3 DNA reads TGTGCCAGCAGGTTTGGGACTAGCGGGGGCAATGAGCAGTTCTTC. This gives the protein CASRFGTSGGNEQFF.

Sample share makes this clonotype medium-sized. Found in a library prepared for alpha chains, this beta chain is an off-target read, and its abundance has little meaning. The genes are TRBV20-1 and TRBJ2-1, with TRBD2 identical over 8 bases. Germline V gene data show CDR1 as DFQATT and CDR2 as SNEGSKA (reference sequence). The ends lost 3 bases at V and 0 bases at J; junction bases unmatched: 4. The CDR3 totals 15 residues. In DNA form, the CDR3 reads TGCAGTGCTAGGGTAGCGGGGATCTCCTACAATGAGCAGTTCTTC. This sequence encodes CSARVAGISYNEQFF.

In its sample, this clonotype was seen many times. As an off-target read in a library built for alpha chains, this beta chain has a frequency of little significance. The chain uses TRBV6-5 and TRBJ2-7, with 10 bases fitting TRBD1. After removal of 10 bases from V and 2 bases from J, the junction contained 11 bases not matched to a gene. The length of the CDR3 is 15 residues. CDR1 MNHEY and CDR2 SVGAGI come from the germline V gene. The CDR3 bases are TGTGCCACCGCGTCCCGGACAGGGGGAACCTACGAGCAGTACTTC. This encodes CATASRTGGTYEQYF.

This clonotype is termed medium-sized. Because the library targeted alpha chains, this beta chain is an off-target read whose size means little. The rearrangement links TRBV6-1 to TRBJ2-7, with 8 bases matching TRBD1. CDR1 and CDR2 from the germline V gene are MNHNS and SASEGT. This CDR3 spans 14 amino acids. V lost 8 bases, J lost 5 bases, and 11 bases stayed unmatched. The CDR3 region has the DNA TGTGCCAGCCCCACAGGGGGACAAAAACACGAGCAGTACTTC. Translated, it gives CASPTGGQKHEQYF.

This clonotype is medium-sized in the sample. This beta chain came through as a stray read in a library set up for alpha chains, and its size says little. The chain uses TRBV20-1 and TRBJ1-5, with 7 nucleotides matching TRBD1. This CDR3 has 14 residues. Germline V gives CDR1 DFQATT, CDR2 SNEGSKA (reference sequence). J gave up 2 bases and V 4 bases, and 5 bases lay outside the gene matches. The CDR3 DNA is TGCAGTGCTAAGACAGGGAAGGGCAATCAGCCCCAGCATTTT. Translation gives CSAKTGKGNQPQHF.

This clonotype was seen at least ten times. This beta chain represents an off-target read in a library built for alpha chains; its size is of limited meaning. The chain employs TRBV4-3 and TRBJ2-2; D remains ambiguous. V dropped 0 bases and J dropped 1 base, with 21 bases sitting between them. The CDR3 covers 20 residues. Germline V gene sequence: CDR1 LGHNA, CDR2 YSLEER. This chain's CDR3 is CASSQDPPSHYVVNTGELFF. The CDR3 DNA follows: TGCGCCAGCAGCCAAGATCCGCCATCCCATTATGTTGTGAACACCGGGGAGCTGTTTTTT.

There are many counts of this clonotype. This beta chain turned up in a library designed for alpha chains; as an off-target read, its abundance says little. The J gene is TRBJ2-5, the V gene TRBV20-1, with TRBD2 matching over 16 bases. The CDR3 covers 17 residues. With V trimmed by 4 bases and J by 4 bases, 9 bases remained unmatched. CDR1 and CDR2 (germline): DFQATT, SNEGSKA (reference sequence). The CDR3 reads CSAMMGLAGGPRETQYF. Here the CDR3 DNA reads TGCAGTGCTATGATGGGACTAGCGGGAGGGCCGAGAGAGACCCAGTACTTC.

Concerning this clonotype itself: This beta chain is an unintended read in a library built for alpha chains; its size means little. This rearrangement joins TRBV2 to TRBJ2-3; no reliable D call. Germline values: CDR1 SNHLY, CDR2 FYNNEI. The V end lost 8 bases, the J end lost 3 bases, and 6 bases lay between the germline ends. The CDR3 contains 11 residues. CDR3 region: CASVRTDTQYF. CDR3 DNA: TGTGCCAGCGTTAGGACAGATACGCAGTATTTT.

This clonotype is medium-sized. This beta chain turned up in a library designed for alpha chains; as an off-target read, its abundance says little. The chain uses TRBV6-2 or TRBV6-3 and TRBJ1-5, with no clear D. Per germline, CDR1 MNHEY and CDR2 SVGEGT. V dropped 10 bases and J dropped 2 bases, with 9 bases sitting between them. CDR3 length: 12 residues. As DNA, the CDR3 is TGTGCCACCGGACGGGGCAATCAGCCCCAGCATTTT. Translated: CATGRGNQPQHF.

This clonotype counts as medium-sized (0.01 to 0.1%). A library prepared for alpha chains yielded this beta chain as an off-target read; its size is of little meaning. This chain links TRBV29-1 with TRBJ2-1; 12 bases are shared with TRBD2. Germline trimming cut 4 bases from V and 7 bases from J; bases unmatched to any gene: 5. CDR1 is SQVTM, CDR2 ANQGSEA, per germline. The CDR3 covers 14 residues. The CDR3 is CSVGGLAGTNEQFF. The CDR3 DNA follows: TGCAGCGTTGGTGGACTAGCGGGAACGAATGAGCAGTTCTTC.